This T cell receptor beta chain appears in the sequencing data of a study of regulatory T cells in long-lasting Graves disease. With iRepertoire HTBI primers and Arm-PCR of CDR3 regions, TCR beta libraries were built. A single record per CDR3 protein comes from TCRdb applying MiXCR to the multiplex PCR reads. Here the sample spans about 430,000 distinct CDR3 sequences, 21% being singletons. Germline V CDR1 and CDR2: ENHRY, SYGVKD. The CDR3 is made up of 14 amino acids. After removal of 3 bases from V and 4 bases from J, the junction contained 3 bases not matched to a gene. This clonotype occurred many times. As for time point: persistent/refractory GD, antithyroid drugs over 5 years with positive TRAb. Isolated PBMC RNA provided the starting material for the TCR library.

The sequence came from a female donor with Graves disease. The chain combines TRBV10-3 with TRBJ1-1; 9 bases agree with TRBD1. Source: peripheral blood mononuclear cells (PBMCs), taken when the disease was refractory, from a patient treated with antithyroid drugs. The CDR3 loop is CAISEGTGTTEAFF. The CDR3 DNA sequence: TGTGCCATCAGTGAAGGGACAGGGACCACTGAAGCTTTCTTT.